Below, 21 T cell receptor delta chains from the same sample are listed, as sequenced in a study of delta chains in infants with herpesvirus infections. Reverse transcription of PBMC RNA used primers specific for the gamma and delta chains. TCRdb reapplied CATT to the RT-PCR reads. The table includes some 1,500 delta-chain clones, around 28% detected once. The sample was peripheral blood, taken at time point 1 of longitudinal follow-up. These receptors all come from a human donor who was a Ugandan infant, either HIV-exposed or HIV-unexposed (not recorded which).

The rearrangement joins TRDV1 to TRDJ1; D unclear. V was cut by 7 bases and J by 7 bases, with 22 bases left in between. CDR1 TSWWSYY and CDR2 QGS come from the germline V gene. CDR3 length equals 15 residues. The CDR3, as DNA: TGTGCTCTTGCCAAACGGACCTCGCTGGTGGGTAAACTCATCTTT. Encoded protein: CALAKRTSLVGKLIF.

The CDR3 coding sequence is TGTGCCTGTGACACCGGGGATACTTTGACAGCACAACTCTTCTTT. Amino acid sequence: CACDTGDTLTAQLFF. The genes are TRDV2 and TRDJ2, with 7 bases lining up with TRDD3. Germline trimming cut 0 bases from V and 0 bases from J; bases unmatched to any gene: 0. The CDR3 has 15 residues. Germline lookup yields CDR1 GEAIGNYY and CDR2 EKD.

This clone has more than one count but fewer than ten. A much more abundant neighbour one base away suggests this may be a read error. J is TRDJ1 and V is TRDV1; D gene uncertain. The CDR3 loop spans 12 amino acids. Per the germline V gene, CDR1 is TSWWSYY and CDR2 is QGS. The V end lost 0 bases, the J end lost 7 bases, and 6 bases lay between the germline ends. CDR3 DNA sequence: TGTGCTCTTGGGGAACTGAGCGTTAAACTCATCTTT. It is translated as CALGELSVKLIF.

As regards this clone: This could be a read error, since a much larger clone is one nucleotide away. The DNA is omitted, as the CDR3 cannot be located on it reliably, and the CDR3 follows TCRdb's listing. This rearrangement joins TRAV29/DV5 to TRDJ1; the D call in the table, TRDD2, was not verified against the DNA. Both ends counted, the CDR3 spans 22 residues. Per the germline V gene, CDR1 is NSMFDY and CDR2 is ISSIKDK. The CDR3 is CSVLLCSKRNGLPTDWQHKLIF.

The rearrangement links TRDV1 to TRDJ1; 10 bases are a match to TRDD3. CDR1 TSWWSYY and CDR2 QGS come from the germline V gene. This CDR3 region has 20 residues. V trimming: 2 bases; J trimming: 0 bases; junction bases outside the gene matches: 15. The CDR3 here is CALGEGGTGGFSPYTDKLIF. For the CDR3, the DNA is TGTGCTCTTGGGGAAGGTGGTACTGGGGGATTTTCCCCGTACACCGATAAACTCATCTTT.

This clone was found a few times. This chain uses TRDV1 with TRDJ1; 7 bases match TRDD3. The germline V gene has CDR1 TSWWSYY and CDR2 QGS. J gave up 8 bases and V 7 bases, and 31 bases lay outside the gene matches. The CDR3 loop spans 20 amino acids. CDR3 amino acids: CALAGKDGALLGGSGGKLIF. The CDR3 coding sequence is TGTGCTCTTGCTGGGAAGGATGGAGCCCTACTTGGGGGAAGTGGGGGAAAACTCATCTTT.

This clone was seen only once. In nucleotides, the CDR3 is TGTGCTCTTGGGGAACTAATCCGTAACCTACGGGGATACACCGATAAACTCATCTTT. Protein product: CALGELIRNLRGYTDKLIF. V is TRDV1 and J is TRDJ1; D might be TRDD3 (6 bases). Germline assignment: CDR1 TSWWSYY and CDR2 QGS. The V end was cut by 0 bases, the J end by 0 bases, with 20 bases between. The CDR3 is 19 amino acids.

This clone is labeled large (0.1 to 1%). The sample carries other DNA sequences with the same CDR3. CDR3 region: CASSNVGYWGYHDKLIF. CDR3 DNA: TGTGCTTCCTCCAACGTGGGCTACTGGGGATATCACGATAAACTCATCTTT. This chain links TRAV38-2/DV8 with TRDJ1, with 7 positions matching TRDD3. Trimming cost V 9 bases and J 4 bases; bases outside gene matches: 21. The CDR3 length is 17 residues. Looked up from germline, CDR1 is TSESDYY and CDR2 is QEAYKQQN.

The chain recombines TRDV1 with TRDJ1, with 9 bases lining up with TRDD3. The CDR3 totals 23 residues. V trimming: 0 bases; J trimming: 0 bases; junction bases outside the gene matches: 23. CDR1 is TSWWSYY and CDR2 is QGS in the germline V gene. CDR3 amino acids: CALGELKAFLRGYAGLYTDKLIF. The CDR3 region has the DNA TGTGCTCTTGGGGAACTGAAGGCATTCCTACGGGGATACGCAGGGTTGTACACCGATAAACTCATCTTT.

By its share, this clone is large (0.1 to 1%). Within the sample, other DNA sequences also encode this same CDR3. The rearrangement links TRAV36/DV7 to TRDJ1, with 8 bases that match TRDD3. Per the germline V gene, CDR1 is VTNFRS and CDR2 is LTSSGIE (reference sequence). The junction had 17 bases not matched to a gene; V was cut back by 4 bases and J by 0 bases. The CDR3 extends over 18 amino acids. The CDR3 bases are TGTGCTGTGACGACCCCAGATTACTGGGGGCAGTACACCGATAAACTCATCTTT. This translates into CAVTTPDYWGQYTDKLIF.

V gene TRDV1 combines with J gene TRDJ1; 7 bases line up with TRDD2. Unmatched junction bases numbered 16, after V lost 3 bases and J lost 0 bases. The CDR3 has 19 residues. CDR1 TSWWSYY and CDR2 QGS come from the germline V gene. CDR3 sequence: CALGDRFLRKREYTDKLIF. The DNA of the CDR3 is TGTGCTCTTGGGGATCGGTTCCTACGTAAGAGGGAATACACCGATAAACTCATCTTT.

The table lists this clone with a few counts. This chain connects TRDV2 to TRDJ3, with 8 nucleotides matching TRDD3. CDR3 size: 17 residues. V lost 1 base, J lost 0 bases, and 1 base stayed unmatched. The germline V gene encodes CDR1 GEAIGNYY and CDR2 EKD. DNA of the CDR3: TGTGCCTGTGACACTGGGGGATGCTCCTGGGACACCCGACAGATGTTTTTC. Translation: CACDTGGCSWDTRQMFF.

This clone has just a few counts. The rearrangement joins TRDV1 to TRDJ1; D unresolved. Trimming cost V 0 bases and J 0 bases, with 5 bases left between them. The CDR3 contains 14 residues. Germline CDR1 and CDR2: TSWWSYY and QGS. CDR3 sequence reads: CALGELADTDKLIF. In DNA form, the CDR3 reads TGTGCTCTTGGGGAACTTGCGGACACCGATAAACTCATCTTT.

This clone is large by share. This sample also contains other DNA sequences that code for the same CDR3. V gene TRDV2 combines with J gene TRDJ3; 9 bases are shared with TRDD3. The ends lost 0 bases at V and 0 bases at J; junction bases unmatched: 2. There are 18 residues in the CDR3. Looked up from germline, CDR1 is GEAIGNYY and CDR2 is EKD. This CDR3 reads CACDTGGYSSWDTRQMFF. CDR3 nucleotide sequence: TGTGCCTGTGACACCGGGGGATACAGCTCCTGGGACACCCGACAGATGTTTTTC.

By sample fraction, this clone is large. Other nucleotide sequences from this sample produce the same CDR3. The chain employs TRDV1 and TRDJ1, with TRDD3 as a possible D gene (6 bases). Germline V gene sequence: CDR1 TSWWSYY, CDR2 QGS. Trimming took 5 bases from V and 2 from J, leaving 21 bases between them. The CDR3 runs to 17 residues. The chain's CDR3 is CALGTHRAGLGTDKLIF. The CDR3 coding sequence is TGTGCTCTTGGGACCCATAGGGCTGGTCTGGGGACCGATAAACTCATCTTT.

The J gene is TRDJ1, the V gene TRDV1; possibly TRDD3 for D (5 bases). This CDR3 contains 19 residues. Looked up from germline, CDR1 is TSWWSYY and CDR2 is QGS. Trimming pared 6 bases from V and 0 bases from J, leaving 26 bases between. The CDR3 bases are TGTGCTCTTGGCGACCTTTCCGTCGACTGGCGACAGTACACCGATAAACTCATCTTT. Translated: CALGDLSVDWRQYTDKLIF.

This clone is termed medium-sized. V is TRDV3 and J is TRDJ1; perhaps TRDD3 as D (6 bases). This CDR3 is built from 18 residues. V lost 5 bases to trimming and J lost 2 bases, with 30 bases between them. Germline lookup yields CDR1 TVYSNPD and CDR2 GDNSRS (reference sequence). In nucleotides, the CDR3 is TGTGCCCTTACCTGGCCGTCTACCCACTGGGACACTACCGATAAACTCATCTTT. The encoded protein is CALTWPSTHWDTTDKLIF.

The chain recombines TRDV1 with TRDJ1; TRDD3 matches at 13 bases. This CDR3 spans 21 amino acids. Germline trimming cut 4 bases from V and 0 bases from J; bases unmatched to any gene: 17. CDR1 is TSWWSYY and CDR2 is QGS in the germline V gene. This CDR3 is CALGGPTFNWGIRCYTDKLIF. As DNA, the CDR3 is TGTGCTCTTGGGGGCCCTACGTTTAACTGGGGGATACGCTGTTACACCGATAAACTCATCTTT.

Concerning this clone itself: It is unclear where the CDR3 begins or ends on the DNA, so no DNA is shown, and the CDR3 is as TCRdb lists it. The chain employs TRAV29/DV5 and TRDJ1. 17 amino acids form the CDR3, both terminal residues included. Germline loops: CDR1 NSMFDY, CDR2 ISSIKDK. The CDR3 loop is CSVLLCSNFPTYEKLIF.

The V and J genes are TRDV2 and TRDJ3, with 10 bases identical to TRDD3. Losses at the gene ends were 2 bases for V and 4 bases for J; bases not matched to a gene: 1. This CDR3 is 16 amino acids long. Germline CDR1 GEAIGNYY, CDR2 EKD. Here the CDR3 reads CACDILGDWDTRQMFF. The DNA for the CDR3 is TGTGCCTGTGACATACTGGGGGATTGGGACACCCGACAGATGTTTTTC.

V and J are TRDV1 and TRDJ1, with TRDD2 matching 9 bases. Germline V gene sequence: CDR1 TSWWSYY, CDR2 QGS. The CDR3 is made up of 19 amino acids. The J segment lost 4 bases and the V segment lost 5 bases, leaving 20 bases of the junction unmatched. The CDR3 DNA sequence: TGTGCTCTTGGGACCTTCCTACTAATCGGGGGTCCGGTATACGATAAACTCATCTTT. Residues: CALGTFLLIGGPVYDKLIF.